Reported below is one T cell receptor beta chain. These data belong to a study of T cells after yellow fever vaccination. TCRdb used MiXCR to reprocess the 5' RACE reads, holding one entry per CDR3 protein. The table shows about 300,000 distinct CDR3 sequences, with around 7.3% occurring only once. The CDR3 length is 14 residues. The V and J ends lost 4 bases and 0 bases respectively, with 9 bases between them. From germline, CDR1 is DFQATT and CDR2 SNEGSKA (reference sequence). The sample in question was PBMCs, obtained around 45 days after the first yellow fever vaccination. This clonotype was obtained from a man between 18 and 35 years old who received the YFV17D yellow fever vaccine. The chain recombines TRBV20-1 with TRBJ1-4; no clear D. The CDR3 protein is CSATLLPTNEKLFF. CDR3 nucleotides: TGCAGTGCTACGTTGCTTCCAACTAATGAAAAACTGTTTTTT.